The present entry profiles one T cell receptor (beta chain) with its context. Using immunoSEQ multiplex PCR, the repertoire was profiled, and TCRdb retains in-frame clones only, with some absent. In the table there are around 100,000 clones, approximately 89% of which are singletons. V dropped 0 bases and J dropped 5 bases, with 8 bases sitting between them. This CDR3 spans 13 amino acids. Germline CDR1 and CDR2: SGHRS and YFSETQ. The sample belongs to a study of identifying expanded T cells in peripheral blood. Source material: blood. This rearrangement joins TRBV5-1 to TRBJ2-5; D not certain. This receptor was taken from a person aged 18-70 years in good health. CDR3 nucleotides: TGCGCCAGCAGCTTGGGGCAGTGGGAGACCCAGTACTTC. Translated, it gives CASSLGQWETQYF.